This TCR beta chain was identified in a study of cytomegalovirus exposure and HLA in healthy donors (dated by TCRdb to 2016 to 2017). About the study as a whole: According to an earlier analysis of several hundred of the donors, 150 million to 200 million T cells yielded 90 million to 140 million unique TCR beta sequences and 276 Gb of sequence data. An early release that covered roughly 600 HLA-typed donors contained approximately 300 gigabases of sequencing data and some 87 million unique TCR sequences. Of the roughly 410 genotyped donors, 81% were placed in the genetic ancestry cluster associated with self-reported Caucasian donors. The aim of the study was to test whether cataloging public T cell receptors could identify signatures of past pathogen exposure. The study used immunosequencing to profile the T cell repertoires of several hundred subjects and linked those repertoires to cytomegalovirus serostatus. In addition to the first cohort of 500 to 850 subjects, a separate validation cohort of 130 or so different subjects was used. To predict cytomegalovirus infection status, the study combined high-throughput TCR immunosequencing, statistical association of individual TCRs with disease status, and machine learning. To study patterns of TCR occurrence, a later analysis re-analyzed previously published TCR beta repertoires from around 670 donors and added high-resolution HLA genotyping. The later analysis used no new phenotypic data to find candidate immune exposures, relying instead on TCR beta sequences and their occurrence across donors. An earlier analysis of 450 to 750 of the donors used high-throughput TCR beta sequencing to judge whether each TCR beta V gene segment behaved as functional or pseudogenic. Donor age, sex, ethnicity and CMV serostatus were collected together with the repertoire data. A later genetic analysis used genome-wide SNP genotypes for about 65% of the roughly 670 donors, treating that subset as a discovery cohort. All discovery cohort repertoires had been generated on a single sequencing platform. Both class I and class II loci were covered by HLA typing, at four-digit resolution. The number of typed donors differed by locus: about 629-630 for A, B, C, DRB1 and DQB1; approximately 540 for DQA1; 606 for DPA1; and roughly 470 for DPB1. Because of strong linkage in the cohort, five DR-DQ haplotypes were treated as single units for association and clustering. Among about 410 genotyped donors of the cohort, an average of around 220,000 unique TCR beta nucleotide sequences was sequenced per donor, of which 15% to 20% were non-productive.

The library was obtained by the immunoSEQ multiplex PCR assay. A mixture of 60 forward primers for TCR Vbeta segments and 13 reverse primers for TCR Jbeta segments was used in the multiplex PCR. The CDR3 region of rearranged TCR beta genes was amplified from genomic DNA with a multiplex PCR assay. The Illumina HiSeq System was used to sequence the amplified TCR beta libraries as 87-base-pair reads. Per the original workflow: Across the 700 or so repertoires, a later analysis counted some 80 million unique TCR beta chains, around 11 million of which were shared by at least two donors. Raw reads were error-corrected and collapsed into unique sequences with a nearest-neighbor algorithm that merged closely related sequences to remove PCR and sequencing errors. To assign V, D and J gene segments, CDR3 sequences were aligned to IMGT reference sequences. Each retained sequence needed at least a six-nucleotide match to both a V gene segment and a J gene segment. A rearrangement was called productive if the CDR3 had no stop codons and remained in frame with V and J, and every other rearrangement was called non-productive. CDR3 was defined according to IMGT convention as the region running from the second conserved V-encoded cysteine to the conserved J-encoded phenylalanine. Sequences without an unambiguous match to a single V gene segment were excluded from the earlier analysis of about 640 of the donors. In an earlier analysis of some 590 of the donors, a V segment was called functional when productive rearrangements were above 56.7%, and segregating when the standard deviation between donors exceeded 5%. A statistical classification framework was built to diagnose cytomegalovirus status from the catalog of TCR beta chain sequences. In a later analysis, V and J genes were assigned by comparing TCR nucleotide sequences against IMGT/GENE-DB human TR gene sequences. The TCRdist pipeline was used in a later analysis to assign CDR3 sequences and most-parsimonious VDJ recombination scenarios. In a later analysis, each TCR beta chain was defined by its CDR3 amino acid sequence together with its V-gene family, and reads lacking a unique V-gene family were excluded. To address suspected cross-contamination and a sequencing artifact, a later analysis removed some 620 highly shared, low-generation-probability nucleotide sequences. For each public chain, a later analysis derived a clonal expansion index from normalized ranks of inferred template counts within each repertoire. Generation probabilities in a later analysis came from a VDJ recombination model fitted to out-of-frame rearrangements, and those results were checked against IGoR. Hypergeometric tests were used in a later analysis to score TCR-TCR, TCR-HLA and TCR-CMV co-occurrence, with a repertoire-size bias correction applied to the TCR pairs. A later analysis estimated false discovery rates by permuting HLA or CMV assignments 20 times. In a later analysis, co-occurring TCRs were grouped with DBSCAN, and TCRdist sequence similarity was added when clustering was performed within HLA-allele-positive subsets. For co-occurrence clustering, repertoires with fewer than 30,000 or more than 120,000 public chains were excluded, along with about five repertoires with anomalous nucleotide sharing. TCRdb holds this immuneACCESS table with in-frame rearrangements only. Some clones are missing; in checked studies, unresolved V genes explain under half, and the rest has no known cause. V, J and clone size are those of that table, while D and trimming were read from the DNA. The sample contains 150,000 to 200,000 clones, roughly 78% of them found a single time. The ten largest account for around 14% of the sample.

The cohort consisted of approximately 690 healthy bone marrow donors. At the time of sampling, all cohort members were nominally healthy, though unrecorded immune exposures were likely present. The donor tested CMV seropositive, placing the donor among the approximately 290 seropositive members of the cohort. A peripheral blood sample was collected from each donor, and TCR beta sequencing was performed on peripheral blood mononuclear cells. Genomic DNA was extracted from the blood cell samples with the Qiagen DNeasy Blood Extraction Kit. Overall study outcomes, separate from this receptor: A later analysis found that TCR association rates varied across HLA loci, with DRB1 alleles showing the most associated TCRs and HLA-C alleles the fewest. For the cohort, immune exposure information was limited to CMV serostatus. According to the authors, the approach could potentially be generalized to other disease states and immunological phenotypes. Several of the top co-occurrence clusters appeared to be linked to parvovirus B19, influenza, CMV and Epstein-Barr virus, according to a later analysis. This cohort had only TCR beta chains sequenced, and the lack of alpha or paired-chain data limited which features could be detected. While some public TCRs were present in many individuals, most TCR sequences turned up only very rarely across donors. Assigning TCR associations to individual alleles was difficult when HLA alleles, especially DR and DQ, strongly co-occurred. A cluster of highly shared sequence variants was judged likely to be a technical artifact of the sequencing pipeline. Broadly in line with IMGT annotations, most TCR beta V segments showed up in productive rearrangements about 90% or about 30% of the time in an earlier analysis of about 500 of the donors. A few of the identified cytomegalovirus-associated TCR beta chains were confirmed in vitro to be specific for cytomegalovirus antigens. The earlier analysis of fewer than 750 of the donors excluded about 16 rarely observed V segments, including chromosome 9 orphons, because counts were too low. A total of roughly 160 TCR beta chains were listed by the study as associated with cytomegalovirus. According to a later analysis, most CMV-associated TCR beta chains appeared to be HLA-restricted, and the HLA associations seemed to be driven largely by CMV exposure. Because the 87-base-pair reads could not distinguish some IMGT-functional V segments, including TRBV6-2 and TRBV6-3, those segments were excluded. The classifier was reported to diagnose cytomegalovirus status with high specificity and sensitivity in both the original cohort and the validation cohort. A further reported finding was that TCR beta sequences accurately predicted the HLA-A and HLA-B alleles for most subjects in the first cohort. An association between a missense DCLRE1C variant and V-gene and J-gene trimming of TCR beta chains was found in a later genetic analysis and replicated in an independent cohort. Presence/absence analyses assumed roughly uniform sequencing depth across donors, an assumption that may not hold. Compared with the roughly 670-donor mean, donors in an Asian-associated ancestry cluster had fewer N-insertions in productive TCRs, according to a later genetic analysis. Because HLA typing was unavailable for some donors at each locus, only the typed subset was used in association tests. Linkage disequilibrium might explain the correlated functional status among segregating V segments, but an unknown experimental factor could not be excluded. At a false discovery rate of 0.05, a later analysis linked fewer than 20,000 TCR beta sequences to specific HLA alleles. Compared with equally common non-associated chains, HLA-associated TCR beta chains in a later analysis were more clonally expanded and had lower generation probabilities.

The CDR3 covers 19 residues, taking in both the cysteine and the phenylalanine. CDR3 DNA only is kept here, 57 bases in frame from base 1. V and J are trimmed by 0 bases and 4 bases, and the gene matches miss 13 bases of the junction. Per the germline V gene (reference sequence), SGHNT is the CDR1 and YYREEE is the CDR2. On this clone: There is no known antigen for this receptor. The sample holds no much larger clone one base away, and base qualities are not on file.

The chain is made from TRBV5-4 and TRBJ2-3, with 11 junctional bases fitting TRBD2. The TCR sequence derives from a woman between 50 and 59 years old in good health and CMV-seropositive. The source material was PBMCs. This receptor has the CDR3 CASSLGLAGFRPGSDTQYF. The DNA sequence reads TGTGCCAGCAGCTTGGGACTAGCGGGGTTTCGGCCGGGGTCAGATACGCAGTATTTT.